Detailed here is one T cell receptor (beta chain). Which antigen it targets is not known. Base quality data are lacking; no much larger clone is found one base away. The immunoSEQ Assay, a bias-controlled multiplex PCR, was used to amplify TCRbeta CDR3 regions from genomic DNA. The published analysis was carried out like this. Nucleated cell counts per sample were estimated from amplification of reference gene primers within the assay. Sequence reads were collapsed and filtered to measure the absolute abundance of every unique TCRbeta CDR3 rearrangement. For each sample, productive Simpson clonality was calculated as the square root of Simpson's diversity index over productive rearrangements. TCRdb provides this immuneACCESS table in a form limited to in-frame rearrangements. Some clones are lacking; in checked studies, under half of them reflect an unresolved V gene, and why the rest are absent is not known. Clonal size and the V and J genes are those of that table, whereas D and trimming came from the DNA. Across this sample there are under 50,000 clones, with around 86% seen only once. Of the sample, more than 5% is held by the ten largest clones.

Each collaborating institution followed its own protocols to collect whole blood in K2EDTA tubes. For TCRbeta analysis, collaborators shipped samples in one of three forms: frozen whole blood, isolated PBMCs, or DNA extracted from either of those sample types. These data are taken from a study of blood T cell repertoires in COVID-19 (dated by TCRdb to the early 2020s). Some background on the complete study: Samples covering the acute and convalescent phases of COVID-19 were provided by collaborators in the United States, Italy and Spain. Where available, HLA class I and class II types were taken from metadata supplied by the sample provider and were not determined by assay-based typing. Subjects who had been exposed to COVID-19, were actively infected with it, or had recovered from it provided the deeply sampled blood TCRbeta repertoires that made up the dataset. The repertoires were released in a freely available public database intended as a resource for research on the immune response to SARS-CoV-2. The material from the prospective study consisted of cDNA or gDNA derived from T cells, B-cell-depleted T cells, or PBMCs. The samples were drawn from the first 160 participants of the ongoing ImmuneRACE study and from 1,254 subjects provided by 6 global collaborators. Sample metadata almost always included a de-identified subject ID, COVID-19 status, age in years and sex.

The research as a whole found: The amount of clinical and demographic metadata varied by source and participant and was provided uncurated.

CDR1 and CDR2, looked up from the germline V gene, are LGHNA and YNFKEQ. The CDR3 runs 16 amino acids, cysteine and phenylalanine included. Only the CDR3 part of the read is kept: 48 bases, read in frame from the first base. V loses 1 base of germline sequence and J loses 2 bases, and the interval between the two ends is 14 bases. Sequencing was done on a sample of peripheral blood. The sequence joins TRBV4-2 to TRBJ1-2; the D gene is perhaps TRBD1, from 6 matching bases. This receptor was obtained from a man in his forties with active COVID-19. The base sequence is TGTGCCAGCAGCCAAGCGACAGGCCGATTAAACTATGGCTACACCTTC. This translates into CASSQATGRLNYGYTF.